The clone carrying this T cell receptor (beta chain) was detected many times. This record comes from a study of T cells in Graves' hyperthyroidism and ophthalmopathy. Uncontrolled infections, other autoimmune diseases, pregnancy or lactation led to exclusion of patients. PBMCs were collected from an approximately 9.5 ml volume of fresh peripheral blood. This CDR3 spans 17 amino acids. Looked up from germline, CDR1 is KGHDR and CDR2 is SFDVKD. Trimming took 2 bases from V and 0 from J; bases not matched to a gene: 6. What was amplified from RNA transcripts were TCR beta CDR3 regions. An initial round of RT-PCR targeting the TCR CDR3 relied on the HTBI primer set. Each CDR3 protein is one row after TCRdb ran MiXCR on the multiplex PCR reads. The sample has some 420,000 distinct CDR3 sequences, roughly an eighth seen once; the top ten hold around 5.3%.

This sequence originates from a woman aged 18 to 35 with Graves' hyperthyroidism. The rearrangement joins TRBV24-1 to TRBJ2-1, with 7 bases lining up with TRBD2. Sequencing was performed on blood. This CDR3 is CATSDSAGLSSYNEQFF. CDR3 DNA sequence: TGTGCCACCAGTGATTCAGCGGGATTAAGCTCCTACAATGAGCAGTTCTTC.